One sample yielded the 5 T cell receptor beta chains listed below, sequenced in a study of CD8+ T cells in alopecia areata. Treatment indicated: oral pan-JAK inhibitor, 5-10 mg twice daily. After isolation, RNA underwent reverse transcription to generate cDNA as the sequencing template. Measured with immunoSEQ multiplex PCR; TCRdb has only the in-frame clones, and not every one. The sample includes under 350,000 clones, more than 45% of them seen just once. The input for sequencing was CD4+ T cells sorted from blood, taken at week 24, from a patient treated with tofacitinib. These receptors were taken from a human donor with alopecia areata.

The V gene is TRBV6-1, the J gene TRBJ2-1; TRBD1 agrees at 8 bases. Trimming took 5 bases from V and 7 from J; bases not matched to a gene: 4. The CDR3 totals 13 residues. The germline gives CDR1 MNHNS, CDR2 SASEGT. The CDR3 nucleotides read TGTGCCAGCAGTCTGGACAGGGCGAATGAGCAGTTCTTC. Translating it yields CASSLDRANEQFF.

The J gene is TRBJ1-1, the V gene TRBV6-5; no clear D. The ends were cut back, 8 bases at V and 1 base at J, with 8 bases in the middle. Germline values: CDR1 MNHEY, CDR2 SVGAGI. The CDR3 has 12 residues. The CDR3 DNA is TGTGCCAGCGGAGCGGCGAACACTGAAGCTTTCTTT. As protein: CASGAANTEAFF.

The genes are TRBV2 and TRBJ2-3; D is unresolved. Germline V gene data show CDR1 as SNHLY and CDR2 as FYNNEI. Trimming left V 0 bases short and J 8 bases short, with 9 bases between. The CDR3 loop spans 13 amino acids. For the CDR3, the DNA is TGTGCCAGCAGTGAAGCGAACGAAGGTACGCAGTATTTT. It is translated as CASSEANEGTQYF.

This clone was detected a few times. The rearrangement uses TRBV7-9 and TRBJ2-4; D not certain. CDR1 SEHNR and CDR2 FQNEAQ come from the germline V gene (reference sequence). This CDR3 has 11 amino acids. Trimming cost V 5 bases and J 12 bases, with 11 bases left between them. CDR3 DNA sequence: TGTGCCAGCAGCCCAGCTGGAGCTCAGTACTTC. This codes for CASSPAGAQYF.

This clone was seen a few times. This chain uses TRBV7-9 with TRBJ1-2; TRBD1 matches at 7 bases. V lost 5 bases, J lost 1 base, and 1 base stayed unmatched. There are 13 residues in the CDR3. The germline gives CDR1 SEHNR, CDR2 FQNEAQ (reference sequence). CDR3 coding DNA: TGTGCCAGCAGCAGGGACAGTAACTATGGCTACACCTTC. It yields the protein CASSRDSNYGYTF.